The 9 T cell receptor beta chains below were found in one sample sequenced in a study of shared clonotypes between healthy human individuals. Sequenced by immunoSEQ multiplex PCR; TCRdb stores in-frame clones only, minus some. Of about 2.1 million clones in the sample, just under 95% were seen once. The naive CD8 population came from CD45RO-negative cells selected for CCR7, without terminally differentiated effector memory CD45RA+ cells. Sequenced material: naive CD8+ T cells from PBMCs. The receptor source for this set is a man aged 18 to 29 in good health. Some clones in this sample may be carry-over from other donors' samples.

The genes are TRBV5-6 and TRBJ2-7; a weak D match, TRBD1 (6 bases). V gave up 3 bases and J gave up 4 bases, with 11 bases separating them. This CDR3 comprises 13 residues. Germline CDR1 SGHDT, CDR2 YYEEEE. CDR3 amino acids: CASSWGHQYEQYF. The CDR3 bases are TGTGCCAGCAGCTGGGGACACCAATACGAGCAGTACTTC.

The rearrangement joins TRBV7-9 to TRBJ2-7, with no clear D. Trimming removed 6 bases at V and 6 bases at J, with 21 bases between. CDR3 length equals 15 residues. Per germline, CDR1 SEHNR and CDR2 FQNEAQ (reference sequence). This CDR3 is CASSPDTMKGGEQYF. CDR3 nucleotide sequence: TGTGCCAGCAGTCCCGATACGATGAAGGGCGGCGAGCAGTACTTC.

The CDR3 DNA reads TGCGCCAGCAGTGTAGCAGGGTTCTCGGGACAGCCCCAGCATTTT. It specifies CASSVAGFSGQPQHF. J is TRBJ1-5 and V is TRBV10-2, with D perhaps matching TRBD1 (5 bases). Trimming pared 4 bases from V and 7 bases from J, leaving 17 bases between. The CDR3 sequence is 15 residues long. Germline CDR1 is WSHSY and CDR2 is SAAADI.

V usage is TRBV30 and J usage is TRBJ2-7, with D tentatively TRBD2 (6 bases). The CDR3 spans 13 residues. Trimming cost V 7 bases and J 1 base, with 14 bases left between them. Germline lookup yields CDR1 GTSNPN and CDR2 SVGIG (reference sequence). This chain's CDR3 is CASRAGASYEQYF. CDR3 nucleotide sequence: TGTGCCTCGAGAGCGGGTGCGTCCTACGAGCAGTACTTC.

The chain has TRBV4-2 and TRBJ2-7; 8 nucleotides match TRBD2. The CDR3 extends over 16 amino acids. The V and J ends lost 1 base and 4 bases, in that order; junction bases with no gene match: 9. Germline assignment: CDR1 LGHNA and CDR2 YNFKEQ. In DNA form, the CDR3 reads TGTGCCAGCAGCCAAGGATCCGGACTAGCCCCATACGAGCAGTACTTC. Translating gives CASSQGSGLAPYEQYF.

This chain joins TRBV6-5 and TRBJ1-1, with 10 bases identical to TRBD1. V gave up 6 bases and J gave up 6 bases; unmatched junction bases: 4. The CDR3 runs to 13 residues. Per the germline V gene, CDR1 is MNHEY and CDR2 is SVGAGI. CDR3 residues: CASRFGTGAEAFF. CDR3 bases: TGTGCCAGCAGGTTTGGGACAGGGGCTGAAGCTTTCTTT.

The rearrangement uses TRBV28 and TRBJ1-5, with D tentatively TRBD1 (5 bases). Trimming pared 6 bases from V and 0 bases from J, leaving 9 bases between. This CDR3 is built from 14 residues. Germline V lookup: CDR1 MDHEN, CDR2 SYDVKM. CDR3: CASRQVDSNQPQHF. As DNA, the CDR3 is TGTGCCAGCAGACAGGTCGATAGCAATCAGCCCCAGCATTTT.

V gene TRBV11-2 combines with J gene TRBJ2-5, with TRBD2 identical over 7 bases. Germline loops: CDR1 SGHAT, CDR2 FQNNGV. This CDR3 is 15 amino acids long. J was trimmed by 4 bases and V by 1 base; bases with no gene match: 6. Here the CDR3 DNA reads TGTGCCAGCAGCTTAGGAGTTGGGAGGGGAGAGACCCAGTACTTC. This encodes CASSLGVGRGETQYF.

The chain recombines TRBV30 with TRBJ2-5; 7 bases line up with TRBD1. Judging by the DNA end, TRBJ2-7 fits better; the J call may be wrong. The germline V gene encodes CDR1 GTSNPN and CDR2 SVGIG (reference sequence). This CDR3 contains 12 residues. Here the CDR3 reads CAWSGDSYEQYF. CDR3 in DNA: TGTGCCTGGAGTGGGGACAGTTACGAGCAGTACTTC.